The 19 T cell receptor beta chains in this list originate from one sample, sequenced in a study of T cell changes during pregnancy in multiple sclerosis. This table comes from immunoSEQ multiplex PCR, and its TCRdb copy is limited to in-frame clones, with some not included. The sample includes some 40,000 clones, around 94% of them seen just once. Sequencing used peripheral blood, obtained in the third trimester of pregnancy. The receptor set was obtained from a female donor with multiple sclerosis, enrolled in a pregnancy study.

V usage is TRBV7-2 and J usage is TRBJ2-7, with TRBD2 matching 9 bases. Per germline, CDR1 SGHTA and CDR2 FQGNSA. CDR3 size: 15 residues. The trim removed 1 base at V and 2 bases at J, leaving 3 bases unmatched. The CDR3 is CASSLVLAGPYEQYF. The CDR3 bases are TGTGCCAGCAGCTTAGTTCTAGCGGGGCCCTACGAGCAGTACTTC.

The chain carries TRBV9 and TRBJ1-5; D gene uncertain. The germline CDR1 and CDR2 sequences are SGDLS and YYNGEE. The CDR3 consists of 14 residues. V was cut by 0 bases and J by 5 bases, with 9 bases left in between. The CDR3 DNA sequence: TGTGCCAGCAGCGTAGGAGGGTATGATCAGCCCCAGCATTTT. Translated, it gives CASSVGGYDQPQHF.

The gene calls are TRBV2 and TRBJ2-3, with TRBD2 matching over 12 bases. This CDR3 region has 16 residues. J gave up 5 bases and V 6 bases, and 9 bases lay outside the gene matches. Germline assignment: CDR1 SNHLY and CDR2 FYNNEI. DNA of the CDR3: TGTGCCAGCAGGCTCGGGACTAGCGGGCCCCGAGATACGCAGTATTTT. Protein product: CASRLGTSGPRDTQYF.

The V call is TRBV19, the J call TRBJ1-5; the D is unclear. The CDR3 is 16 amino acids. Germline CDR1 and CDR2: LNHDA and SQIVND (reference sequence). The germline V and J ends were trimmed by 0 bases and 2 bases, with 11 bases remaining between them. As DNA, the CDR3 is TGTGCCAGTAGTATAGATCGGGGATTGGGCAATCAGCCCCAGCATTTT. Protein product: CASSIDRGLGNQPQHF.

The chain couples TRBV7-3 to TRBJ2-2; 11 bases are shared with TRBD2. CDR3 size: 17 residues. Germline V gene sequence: CDR1 SGHTA, CDR2 FQGTGA. After removal of 6 bases from V and 1 base from J, the junction contained 7 bases not matched to a gene. The CDR3 protein is CASRPTSGDWNTGELFF. CDR3 coding DNA: TGTGCCAGCAGGCCGACTAGCGGGGACTGGAACACCGGGGAGCTGTTTTTT.

The V call is TRBV7-3, the J call TRBJ2-7; D ambiguous. Germline CDR1 SGHTA, CDR2 FQGTGA. V was clipped by 0 bases and J by 7 bases, with 7 bases between them. There are 12 residues in the CDR3. CDR3 nucleotide sequence: TGTGCCAGCAGCTTAACTGCAGGAGAGCAGTACTTC. Translated, it gives CASSLTAGEQYF.

This clone came up a few times. The rearrangement links TRBV9 to TRBJ1-4, with TRBD1 matching over 7 bases. Unmatched junction bases numbered 4, after V lost 3 bases and J lost 5 bases. The CDR3 loop spans 14 amino acids. Germline V gives CDR1 SGDLS, CDR2 YYNGEE. The CDR3 region has the DNA TGTGCCAGCAGCGCGGGACAGTGGAATGAAAAACTGTTTTTT. Translated: CASSAGQWNEKLFF.

The V call is TRBV7-3, the J call TRBJ2-1, with 12 bases fitting TRBD2. The CDR3 loop spans 15 amino acids. Germline V gives CDR1 SGHTA, CDR2 FQGTGA. Losses at the gene ends were 6 bases for V and 4 bases for J; bases not matched to a gene: 4. CDR3 DNA sequence: TGTGCCAGCAGTCAGACTAGCGGGGGATACAATGAGCAGTTCTTC. Translating it yields CASSQTSGGYNEQFF.

The V and J genes are TRBV4-1 and TRBJ2-1, with TRBD1 identical over 11 bases. Germline CDR1 and CDR2: MGHRA and YSYEKL. The CDR3 loop spans 15 amino acids. The junction had 6 bases not matched to a gene; V was cut back by 3 bases and J by 8 bases. The CDR3 region has the DNA TGCGCCAGCAGCCACCCGGGACAGGGGGTTCATGAGCAGTTCTTC. Translating gives CASSHPGQGVHEQFF.

The chain uses TRBV7-8 and TRBJ1-6; tentatively, D is TRBD1 (6 bases). With 2 bases removed from V and 7 bases from J, the gap between germline ends came to 12 bases. The CDR3 spans 15 residues. CDR1 SGHVS and CDR2 FQNEAQ come from the germline V gene. CDR3 sequence (DNA): TGTGCCAGCAGCTTATCTGGACAGCGAAATTCACCCCTCCACTTT. Amino acid sequence: CASSLSGQRNSPLHF.

The J gene is TRBJ1-1, the V gene TRBV30; perhaps TRBD1 as D (5 bases). This CDR3 is built from 13 residues. V lost 4 bases, J lost 5 bases, and 14 bases lay in between. The V gene's germline CDR1 is GTSNPN and CDR2 SVGIG (reference sequence). CDR3 sequence reads: CAWKGRVGTEAFF. The CDR3 DNA sequence: TGTGCCTGGAAAGGCAGGGTGGGAACTGAAGCTTTCTTT.

V and J are TRBV6-5 and TRBJ2-2; TRBD1 aligns across 9 bases. This CDR3 is 16 amino acids long. Germline CDR1 and CDR2: MNHEY and SVGAGI. Losses at the gene ends were 4 bases for V and 5 bases for J; bases not matched to a gene: 8. This chain's CDR3 is CASSSRFGTGTGELFF. CDR3 nucleotides: TGTGCCAGCAGTTCCCGGTTTGGGACAGGGACCGGGGAGCTGTTTTTT.

The rearrangement joins TRBV10-3 to TRBJ2-7; 11 nucleotides agree with TRBD1. The trim removed 4 bases at V and 2 bases at J, leaving 7 bases unmatched. The CDR3 sequence is 16 residues long. Germline V lookup: CDR1 ENHRY, CDR2 SYGVKD. The CDR3, as DNA: TGTGCCATCAGTGCCACCGGGACAGGGGGAACCTACGAGCAGTACTTC. This sequence encodes CAISATGTGGTYEQYF.

The chain is built from TRBV5-4 and TRBJ2-5; D might be TRBD2 (5 bases). The ends were cut back, 1 base at V and 7 bases at J, with 17 bases in the middle. The CDR3 has 15 residues. Germline V gene data show CDR1 as SGHNT and CDR2 as YYREEE (reference sequence). CDR3 sequence reads: CASSLRRAMPPTQYF. DNA of the CDR3: TGTGCCAGCAGCTTGAGGCGGGCCATGCCACCGACCCAGTACTTC. The variable domain in full, with the rest retrieved from reference TRBV5-4 and TRBJ2-5, is ETGVTQSPTHLIKTRGQQVTLRCSSQSGHNTVSWYQQALGQGPQFIFQYYREEENGRGNFPPRFSGLQFPNYSSELNVNALELDDSALYLCASSLRRAMPPTQYFGPGTRLLVL.

The chain employs TRBV18 and TRBJ1-1; D not resolved. CDR1 and CDR2 from the germline V gene are KGHSH and LQKENI. CDR3 length: 14 residues. Trimming cost V 0 bases and J 0 bases, with 5 bases left between them. The DNA of the CDR3 is TGTGCCAGCTCACCACCAGGAGTGAACACTGAAGCTTTCTTT. It translates to CASSPPGVNTEAFF.

This chain connects TRBV5-1 to TRBJ2-4, with 9 positions matching TRBD1. Germline values: CDR1 SGHRS, CDR2 YFSETQ. The CDR3 covers 16 residues. The V segment lost 4 bases and the J segment 3 bases; nucleotides outside the gene matches: 8. The DNA for the CDR3 is TGCGCCAGCAGCATCCCGACAGGGGGTGTCAAAAACATTCAGTACTTC. Translation: CASSIPTGGVKNIQYF.

The genes are TRBV9 and TRBJ2-1; D might be TRBD2 (7 bases). Trimming took off 6 bases at V and 7 bases at J, with 14 bases between the two ends. The CDR3 covers 13 residues. Germline V gene data show CDR1 as SGDLS and CDR2 as YYNGEE. The DNA of the CDR3 is TGTGCCAGCACCTCCGGGGGGCGGAATGAGCAGTTCTTC. It translates to CASTSGGRNEQFF. Full variable domain (outside the CDR3, taken from reference TRBV9 and TRBJ2-1): DSGVTQTPKHLITATGQRVTLRCSPRSGDLSVYWYQQSLDQGLQFLIQYYNGEERAKGNILERFSAQQFPDLHSELNLSSLELGDSALYFCASTSGGRNEQFFGPGTRLTVL.

The chain has TRBV27 and TRBJ2-7, with D possibly being TRBD2 (5 bases). The CDR3 is 16 amino acids. Germline values: CDR1 MNHEY, CDR2 SMNVEV (reference sequence). Trimming stripped 5 bases from V and 7 bases from J, with 24 bases between. The CDR3 DNA reads TGTGCCAGCAGTCTCGGCGTAGTCAGTGGGTCGGGGGAGCAGTACTTC. Protein: CASSLGVVSGSGEQYF.

J is TRBJ2-7 and V is TRBV7-9; TRBD2 matches 8 bases. CDR1 is SEHNR and CDR2 is FQNEAQ in the germline V gene (reference sequence). This CDR3 comprises 15 residues. With V trimmed by 0 bases and J by 6 bases, 7 bases remained unmatched. CDR3 in DNA: TGTGCCAGCAGCTTAGCGGCGGGGGGCCCCGGCGAGCAGTACTTC. Amino acid sequence: CASSLAAGGPGEQYF.